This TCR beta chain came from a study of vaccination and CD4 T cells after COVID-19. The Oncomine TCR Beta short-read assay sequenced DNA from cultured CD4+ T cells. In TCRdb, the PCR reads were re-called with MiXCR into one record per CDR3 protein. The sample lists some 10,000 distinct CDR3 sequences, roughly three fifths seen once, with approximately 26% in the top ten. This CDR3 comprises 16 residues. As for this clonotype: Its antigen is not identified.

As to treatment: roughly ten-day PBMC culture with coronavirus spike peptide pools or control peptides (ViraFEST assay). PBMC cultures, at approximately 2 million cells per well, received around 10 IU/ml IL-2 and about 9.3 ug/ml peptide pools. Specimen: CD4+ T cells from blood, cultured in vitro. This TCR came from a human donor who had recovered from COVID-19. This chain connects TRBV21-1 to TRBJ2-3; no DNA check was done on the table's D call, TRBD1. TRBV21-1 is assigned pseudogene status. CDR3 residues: CAAGADNSTCTDTQYF. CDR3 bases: TGTGCCGCGGGGGCAGATAACTCAACCTGCACAGATACGCAGTATTTT.